One T cell receptor beta chain is described in this entry. The target antigen is unknown. The germline gives CDR1 SGHDT, CDR2 YYEEEE. The CDR3 runs to 18 residues. V gave up 5 bases and J gave up 5 bases; unmatched junction bases: 19. PCR primers comprised 60 Vbeta and 13 Jbeta primers. Some clones are missing from TCRdb's copy, which holds only in-frame ones; the method was immunoSEQ multiplex PCR. Of about 190,000 clones in the sample, 65% to 90% were seen once. This sample is part of a study of cytomegalovirus exposure and HLA in healthy donors. General study points: In a later analysis, the majority of CMV-associated beta chains seemingly showed HLA restriction. Previously analyzed data showed that most TCR beta V segments were productive at a frequency of about 90% or about 30%.

Everyone who donated was a healthy bone marrow donor. Likely unrecorded immune exposures existed in these nominally healthy donors. The sequence came from a middle-aged man in good health and CMV-seropositive. What was sequenced was PBMCs. The chain uses TRBV5-6 and TRBJ2-5; TRBD1 aligns across 9 bases. The CDR3 region is CASSSTTTPQGADETQYF. Here the CDR3 DNA reads TGTGCCAGCAGTTCGACCACCACTCCACAGGGGGCGGACGAGACCCAGTACTTC.